The 16 T cell receptor beta chains below all came from one sample that was sequenced in a study of cytomegalovirus exposure and HLA in healthy donors. Vbeta (60) and Jbeta (13) primers were used in the PCR. The data were produced by immunoSEQ multiplex PCR, yet TCRdb's version contains in-frame clones alone and is incomplete. The sample has hundreds of thousands of clones, over 60% seen once. The specimen sequenced was PBMCs. These receptors originate from a male donor in good health and CMV-seronegative.

J is TRBJ2-1 and V is TRBV10-1; 10 bases are shared with TRBD2. V trimming: 8 bases; J trimming: 6 bases; junction bases outside the gene matches: 13. Germline CDR1 is WNHNN and CDR2 is SYGVQD (reference sequence). This CDR3 region has 16 residues. CDR3 nucleotides: TGCGCCAGCGCAGATAAAGCGGGAGGGCTCGGCAATGAGCAGTTCTTC. It specifies CASADKAGGLGNEQFF.

The rearrangement joins TRBV6-6 to TRBJ2-1; TRBD2 matches 12 bases. CDR3 length: 15 residues. Germline CDR1 and CDR2: MNHNY and SVGAGI (reference sequence). V trimming: 0 bases; J trimming: 7 bases; junction bases outside the gene matches: 1. CDR3 sequence reads: CASSYSTSGSNEQFF. CDR3 nucleotide sequence: TGTGCCAGCAGTTACTCGACTAGCGGGAGTAATGAGCAGTTCTTC.

The J gene is TRBJ1-2, the V gene TRBV7-2, with 10 positions matching TRBD1. The V and J ends lost 5 bases and 4 bases, in that order; junction bases with no gene match: 7. Germline lookup yields CDR1 SGHTA and CDR2 FQGNSA. The CDR3 is 15 residues long. CDR3 DNA: TGTGCCAGCAGCCCGGGACAGGGGAGAACCTATGGCTACACCTTC. Amino acids: CASSPGQGRTYGYTF.

The chain links TRBV30 to TRBJ2-7; TRBD2 matches at 10 bases. Germline-derived CDR1 and CDR2 are GTSNPN and SVGIG (reference sequence). This CDR3 spans 15 amino acids. After removal of 8 bases from V and 2 bases from J, the junction contained 12 bases not matched to a gene. CDR3: CARGLANGGAYEQYF. Written as DNA, the CDR3 is TGTGCCCGGGGACTAGCGAACGGGGGGGCCTACGAGCAGTACTTC.

The V call is TRBV2, the J call TRBJ2-5; D may be TRBD1 (6 bases). The J call could be wrong; TRBJ2-7 is a better fit for the DNA end. Per germline, CDR1 SNHLY and CDR2 FYNNEI. The CDR3 is 15 amino acids. The CDR3 here is CASSEIQGRAYEQYF. The CDR3 bases are TGTGCCAGCAGTGAAATCCAGGGGCGAGCCTACGAGCAGTACTTC.

V and J are TRBV5-4 and TRBJ1-1, with a possible D match to TRBD1 (6 bases). This CDR3 is 15 amino acids long. The germline V and J ends were trimmed by 1 base and 0 bases, with 10 bases remaining between them. Germline V gives CDR1 SGHNT, CDR2 YYREEE (reference sequence). CDR3 nucleotides: TGTGCCAGCAGCTTGAATACAGGGCTGAACACTGAAGCTTTCTTT. Translated, it gives CASSLNTGLNTEAFF.

The V gene is TRBV29-1, the J gene TRBJ1-2; D ambiguous. V gave up 4 bases and J gave up 4 bases, with 19 bases separating them. CDR3 length: 15 amino acids. The germline CDR1 and CDR2 sequences are SQVTM and ANQGSEA. CDR3 amino acids: CSVGGGIRSVYGYTF. The DNA for the CDR3 is TGCAGCGTTGGGGGAGGGATTAGATCCGTCTATGGCTACACCTTC.

The chain employs TRBV19 and TRBJ1-1; D unclear. The CDR3 contains 14 residues. Germline V gene lookup returns CDR1 LNHDA and CDR2 SQIVND (reference sequence). The V and J ends lost 3 bases and 7 bases respectively, with 15 bases between them. CDR3 residues: CASSIAPVVGEAFF. The CDR3 nucleotides read TGTGCCAGTAGTATCGCCCCGGTGGTCGGTGAAGCTTTCTTT.

J is TRBJ2-7 and V is TRBV5-1; no clear D gene. The CDR3 has 14 amino acids. Trimming pared 4 bases from V and 2 bases from J, leaving 13 bases between. Germline CDR1 and CDR2: SGHRS and YFSETQ. CDR3 in DNA: TGCGCCAGCAGCCTTATTCCGGAGACCTACGAGCAGTACTTC. It specifies CASSLIPETYEQYF.

Written as DNA, the CDR3 is TGTGCCAGCAGCGTAGGGAGCGGGAGGTGGAACACCGGGGAGCTGTTTTTT. It yields the protein CASSVGSGRWNTGELFF. V and J are TRBV9 and TRBJ2-2; TRBD2 agrees at 9 bases. Germline V gene data show CDR1 as SGDLS and CDR2 as YYNGEE. CDR3 size: 17 residues. After removal of 0 bases from V and 1 base from J, the junction contained 4 bases not matched to a gene.

This chain connects TRBV13 to TRBJ2-2; no clear D. V lost 5 bases and J lost 3, with 7 bases in between. Germline V gives CDR1 PRHDT, CDR2 FYEKMQ (reference sequence). The length of the CDR3 is 13 residues. The CDR3 DNA sequence: TGTGCCAGCAGCCCAACGGACACCGGGGAGCTGTTTTTT. As protein: CASSPTDTGELFF. Variable domain in full (rest from reference TRBV13 and TRBJ2-2): AAGVIQSPRHLIKEKRETATLKCYPIPRHDTVYWYQQGPGQDPQFLISFYEKMQSDKGSIPDRFSAQQFSDYHSELNMSSLELGDSALYFCASSPTDTGELFFGEGSRLTVL.

The rearrangement joins TRBV28 to TRBJ2-1, with 8 positions matching TRBD2. The germline V gene encodes CDR1 MDHEN and CDR2 SYDVKM. The CDR3 spans 16 residues. Trimming took 2 bases from V and 2 from J; bases not matched to a gene: 5. The CDR3 DNA reads TGTGCCAGCAGTTTACCGGGGGGGCCCCCCTACAATGAGCAGTTCTTC. The encoded protein is CASSLPGGPPYNEQFF.

The chain couples TRBV25-1 to TRBJ1-5, with 8 bases fitting TRBD1. CDR1 MGHDK and CDR2 SYGVNS come from the germline V gene. The trim removed 4 bases at V and 5 bases at J, leaving 4 bases unmatched. The CDR3 consists of 14 residues. CDR3 DNA: TGTGCCAGCAGTGTGACAGGGGTTCATCAGCCCCAGCATTTT. Translated, it gives CASSVTGVHQPQHF.

V is TRBV28 and J is TRBJ1-2; the D gene is possibly TRBD1 (6 bases). The V end was cut by 4 bases, the J end by 5 bases, with 14 bases between. Germline CDR1 MDHEN, CDR2 SYDVKM. CDR3 length: 14 amino acids. CDR3 DNA: TGTGCCAGCAGTTCGCACGGGACAAAGTATGGCTACACCTTC. Translation gives CASSSHGTKYGYTF.

The rearrangement links TRBV5-1 to TRBJ1-1, with a tentative D call TRBD1 (6 bases). This CDR3 spans 14 amino acids. V shed 3 bases and J shed 0 bases, with 9 bases lying between them. Germline V lookup: CDR1 SGHRS, CDR2 YFSETQ. The CDR3 reads CASSSDRMNTEAFF. The CDR3 DNA reads as TGCGCCAGCAGCTCGGACAGAATGAACACTGAAGCTTTCTTT.

V gene TRBV28 combines with J gene TRBJ2-5; D may be TRBD1 (7 bases). V was cut by 1 base and J by 3 bases, with 9 bases left in between. Germline V gene lookup returns CDR1 MDHEN and CDR2 SYDVKM. There are 14 residues in the CDR3. The CDR3 coding sequence is TGTGCCAGCAGTTTATCCAGGGGGGAAGAGACCCAGTACTTC. Translating it yields CASSLSRGEETQYF.